The 30 T cell receptor beta chains in this list originate from one sample, sequenced in a study of OX40 agonist ivuxolimab in advanced cancers. The protocol used for the library was the immunoSEQ multiplex PCR assay. The immuneACCESS repertoire file appears here via TCRdb, limited to in-frame rearrangements. These files lack a portion of the clones; in checked studies, under half of the deficit traces to unresolved V genes, and the cause of the others is not known. The sample table shows about 62,000 clones, and around 85% are seen once. The ten largest clones capture approximately 3.6% of the sample. The sample was CD4+ or CD8+ T cells sorted from blood, taken in a trial of the OX40 agonist ivuxolimab. The source of these receptors is an adult with an advanced solid tumor such as melanoma, head and neck, liver or kidney cancer.

This clone appeared a few times. CDR3 sequence reads: CASSQGLDPSTDTQYF. The CDR3, as DNA: TGTGCCAGCAGTCAAGGACTAGATCCTAGCACAGATACGCAGTATTTT. This rearrangement joins TRBV6-1 to TRBJ2-3; TRBD2 aligns across 7 bases. Germline trimming cut 5 bases from V and 0 bases from J; bases unmatched to any gene: 8. CDR1 and CDR2 (germline): MNHNS, SASEGT. The CDR3 has 16 amino acids.

The genes are TRBV30 and TRBJ2-1; D is perhaps TRBD2 (5 bases). The V and J ends lost 2 bases and 3 bases respectively, with 8 bases between them. The germline CDR1 and CDR2 sequences are GTSNPN and SVGIG (reference sequence). The CDR3 runs 13 residues. The CDR3 sequence is CAWSHGDYNEQFF. CDR3 DNA sequence: TGTGCCTGGAGTCACGGGGACTACAATGAGCAGTTCTTC.

The chain carries TRBV6-5 and TRBJ2-2; TRBD1 is a possible D gene (6 bases). This CDR3 spans 15 amino acids. Germline CDR1 reads MNHEY; CDR2 reads SVGAGI. Trimming took off 6 bases at V and 3 bases at J, with 14 bases between the two ends. CDR3 nucleotide sequence: TGTGCCAGCAGGGGAACAGGGTCCTACACCGGGGAGCTGTTTTTT. Its translation: CASRGTGSYTGELFF.

The chain uses TRBV5-1 and TRBJ2-5, with a tentative D call TRBD2 (6 bases). The V end lost 0 bases, the J end lost 2 bases, and 14 bases lay between the germline ends. The length of the CDR3 is 16 residues. The germline V gene has CDR1 SGHRS and CDR2 YFSETQ. The CDR3 reads CASSLGLVAAQETQYF. For the CDR3, the DNA is TGCGCCAGCAGCTTGGGACTGGTAGCGGCTCAAGAGACCCAGTACTTC.

Remarks on this clone: The junction shows a germline mismatch at one end, possibly a read error. The J gene is TRBJ2-1, the V gene TRBV5-4; D uncertain. CDR1 SGHNT and CDR2 YYREEE come from the germline V gene (reference sequence). This CDR3 has 13 residues. For the CDR3, the DNA is TGTGTCAGCAGTAGGTTTTTTGACAATGAGCAGTTCTTC. Its translation: CVSSRFFDNEQFF. The whole variable domain, remainder taken from reference TRBV5-4 and TRBJ2-1, is ETGVTQSPTHLIKTRGQQVTLRCSSQSGHNTVSWYQQALGQGPQFIFQYYREEENGRGNFPPRFSGLQFPNYSSELNVNALELDDSALYLCVSSRFFDNEQFFGPGTRLTVL.

A note on this clone: The sample contains more than one DNA sequence encoding this CDR3. The V gene is TRBV19, the J gene TRBJ2-7; tentatively, D is TRBD2 (5 bases). The V end was cut by 5 bases, the J end by 3 bases, with 11 bases between. The CDR3 loop spans 13 amino acids. The germline CDR1 and CDR2 sequences are LNHDA and SQIVND (reference sequence). CDR3 in amino acids: CASSPDTSYEQYF. CDR3 bases: TGTGCCAGTAGTCCAGATACTAGCTACGAGCAGTACTTC. Filled out from reference TRBV19 and TRBJ2-7, the complete variable domain reads DGGITQSPKYLFRKEGQNVTLSCEQNLNHDAMYWYRQDPGQGLRLIYYSQIVNDFQKGDIAEGYSVSREKKESFPLTVTSAQKNPTAFYLCASSPDTSYEQYFGPGTRLTVT.

The chain links TRBV2 to TRBJ2-6; 12 nucleotides match TRBD1. J lost 3 bases, V lost 8 bases, and 5 bases had no gene match. The CDR3 spans 16 residues. From germline, CDR1 is SNHLY and CDR2 FYNNEI. CDR3 sequence: CASPGQGAVGANVLTF. CDR3 DNA sequence: TGTGCCAGCCCGGGACAGGGGGCGGTTGGGGCCAACGTCCTGACTTTC.

The chain carries TRBV18 and TRBJ2-1, with a tentative D call TRBD1 (6 bases). Germline V gene lookup returns CDR1 KGHSH and CDR2 LQKENI. Trimming cost V 0 bases and J 0 bases, with 12 bases left between them. The CDR3 spans 17 residues. CDR3 region: CASSPPGHPSSYNEQFF. In DNA form, the CDR3 reads TGTGCCAGCTCACCACCGGGACACCCGAGCTCCTACAATGAGCAGTTCTTC.

The chain links TRBV5-4 to TRBJ2-5; 8 nucleotides match TRBD1. The CDR3 totals 15 residues. V was clipped by 1 base and J by 2 bases; unmatched bases: 4. CDR1 is SGHNT, CDR2 YYREEE, per germline (reference sequence). CDR3 sequence (DNA): TGTGCCAGCAGCTTGCGGAACAGGGGGCAAGAGACCCAGTACTTC. The encoded protein is CASSLRNRGQETQYF. The full variable domain, with the rest looked up from reference TRBV5-4 and TRBJ2-5, is ETGVTQSPTHLIKTRGQQVTLRCSSQSGHNTVSWYQQALGQGPQFIFQYYREEENGRGNFPPRFSGLQFPNYSSELNVNALELDDSALYLCASSLRNRGQETQYFGPGTRLLVL.

The chain links TRBV7-3 to TRBJ1-5; 10 nucleotides match TRBD1. The CDR3 contains 16 residues. V was pared by 4 bases and J by 7 bases, with 10 bases of the junction left unmatched. Germline CDR1 is SGHTA and CDR2 is FQGTGA. CDR3 protein: CASSSLDRGRGQPQHF. The CDR3 DNA is TGTGCCAGCAGCTCTCTAGACAGGGGGCGCGGACAGCCCCAGCATTTT.

This chain uses TRBV7-9 with TRBJ2-1; 8 nucleotides match TRBD2. V trimming: 4 bases; J trimming: 7 bases; junction bases outside the gene matches: 9. The CDR3 totals 15 residues. Germline lookup yields CDR1 SEHNR and CDR2 FQNEAQ (reference sequence). The CDR3 DNA reads TGTGCCAGCAGCTCACCCCCGGGGGGGCCTAATGAGCAGTTCTTC. Residues: CASSSPPGGPNEQFF.

This rearrangement joins TRBV7-2 to TRBJ1-5; TRBD1 might be the D (6 bases). The length of the CDR3 is 16 residues. Deletions cut 3 bases from V and 6 bases from J, with 18 bases between. Germline V gives CDR1 SGHTA, CDR2 FQGNSA. CDR3 in amino acids: CASSLGGGGTAQPQHF. In nucleotides, the CDR3 is TGTGCCAGCAGCTTGGGGGGCGGAGGAACGGCTCAGCCCCAGCATTTT. Together with reference TRBV7-2 and TRBJ1-5, the CDR3 gives the full variable domain: GAGVSQSPSNKVTEKGKDVELRCDPISGHTALYWYRQSLGQGLEFLIYFQGNSAPDKSGLPSDRFSAERTGGSVSTLTIQRTQQEDSAVYLCASSLGGGGTAQPQHFGDGTRLSIL.

This chain connects TRBV5-8 to TRBJ2-5, with 8 nucleotides matching TRBD1. The junction had 11 bases not matched to a gene; V was cut back by 5 bases and J by 5 bases. The CDR3 sequence is 15 residues long. The germline gives CDR1 SGHTS, CDR2 YDEGEE. CDR3 amino acids: CASRSPRQGSETQYF. For the CDR3, the DNA is TGTGCCAGCAGGTCCCCCCGACAGGGGTCGGAGACCCAGTACTTC. The full variable domain, with the rest looked up from reference TRBV5-8 and TRBJ2-5, is EAGVTQSPTHLIKTRGQQATLRCSPISGHTSVYWYQQALGLGLQFLLWYDEGEERNRGNFPPRFSGRQFPNYSSELNVNALELEDSALYLCASRSPRQGSETQYFGPGTRLLVL.

V and J are TRBV4-1 and TRBJ1-5; D call uncertain. The CDR3 sequence is 15 residues long. Trimming took off 8 bases at V and 1 base at J, with 15 bases between the two ends. Germline V gene data show CDR1 as MGHRA and CDR2 as YSYEKL. The CDR3 spells CASSNGLGSNQPQHF. The CDR3 nucleotides read TGCGCCAGCTCGAACGGCTTGGGGAGCAATCAGCCCCAGCATTTT.

The chain employs TRBV19 and TRBJ1-2; D is ambiguous. V was pared by 5 bases and J by 0 bases, with 7 bases between. The CDR3 runs 13 residues. In germline, CDR1 is LNHDA, CDR2 SQIVND (reference sequence). The CDR3, as DNA: TGTGCCAGTAGTTTTCGGACTAACTATGGCTACACCTTC. This translates into CASSFRTNYGYTF.

This clone was counted a single time. CDR3 nucleotides: TGCGCCAGCAGCCAAGTAGACAATGAGCAGTTCTTC. It codes for CASSQVDNEQFF. The chain joins TRBV5-1 to TRBJ2-1; D not resolved. The CDR3 is 12 amino acids. Trimming left V 4 bases short and J 5 bases short, with 7 bases between. Germline assignment: CDR1 SGHRS and CDR2 YFSETQ. Filled out from reference TRBV5-1 and TRBJ2-1, the complete variable domain reads KAGVTQTPRYLIKTRGQQVTLSCSPISGHRSVSWYQQTPGQGLQFLFEYFSETQRNKGNFPGRFSGRQFSNSRSEMNVSTLELGDSALYLCASSQVDNEQFFGPGTRLTVL.

The rearrangement joins TRBV4-1 to TRBJ1-6, with D perhaps TRBD1 (5 bases). Trimming removed 4 bases from V and 9 bases from J, with 16 bases in between. CDR3 length equals 15 residues. CDR1 and CDR2 from the germline V gene are MGHRA and YSYEKL. The CDR3 reads CASSLKIGDGSPLHF. In DNA, the CDR3 is TGCGCCAGCAGCCTAAAGATAGGGGACGGTTCACCCCTCCACTTT.

The chain combines TRBV7-6 with TRBJ1-4; maybe TRBD1 (5 bases). With 11 bases removed from V and 7 bases from J, the gap between germline ends came to 14 bases. There are 12 residues in the CDR3. Germline V CDR1 and CDR2: SGHVS, FNYEAQ. The CDR3 loop reads CAWGEVFEKLFF. The CDR3 coding sequence is TGTGCCTGGGGCGAGGTTTTTGAAAAACTGTTTTTT.

The gene calls are TRBV7-3 and TRBJ1-2; 8 bases fit TRBD1. CDR1 is SGHTA, CDR2 FQGTGA, per germline. J was trimmed by 8 bases and V by 1 base; bases with no gene match: 3. The CDR3 has 13 residues. The CDR3 is CASSLKQGGGYTF. CDR3 nucleotide sequence: TGTGCCAGCAGCTTAAAACAGGGGGGCGGCTACACCTTC.

The chain employs TRBV18 and TRBJ1-1; 8 positions match TRBD1. The V and J ends lost 6 bases and 4 bases, in that order; junction bases with no gene match: 10. This CDR3 spans 15 amino acids. Germline CDR1 is KGHSH and CDR2 is LQKENI. CDR3 protein: CASSPRQGQGTEAFF. Written as DNA, the CDR3 is TGTGCCAGCTCGCCTCGACAGGGGCAAGGCACTGAAGCTTTCTTT.

As regards this clone: In the same sample, other DNA sequences code for this CDR3. The V gene is TRBV20-1, the J gene TRBJ2-7, with D perhaps matching TRBD2 (5 bases). The V end lost 1 base, the J end lost 4 bases, and 5 bases lay between the germline ends. Germline lookup yields CDR1 DFQATT and CDR2 SNEGSKA (reference sequence). The CDR3 contains 11 residues. The DNA for the CDR3 is TGCAGTGCTAGAGCGGGGTACGAGCAGTACTTC. Its protein is CSARAGYEQYF.

The chain has TRBV7-6 and TRBJ2-1; 9 positions agree with TRBD2. Germline V lookup: CDR1 SGHVS, CDR2 FNYEAQ. V trimming: 5 bases; J trimming: 4 bases; junction bases outside the gene matches: 6. CDR3 length: 15 residues. The CDR3 nucleotides are TGTGCCAGCAGCCTTGGACTAGCGACTTACAATGAGCAGTTCTTC. Translation: CASSLGLATYNEQFF.

The V call is TRBV11-2, the J call TRBJ1-3; unclear D gene. This CDR3 has 16 amino acids. V was shortened by 6 bases and J by 0 bases, with 15 bases between the two germline ends. Per the germline V gene, CDR1 is SGHAT and CDR2 is FQNNGV. CDR3 region: CASSSGQYGSGNTIYF. CDR3 sequence (DNA): TGTGCCAGCAGTTCGGGTCAGTATGGCTCTGGAAACACCATATATTTT.

V usage is TRBV4-1 and J usage is TRBJ1-5; D not certain. The V end lost 1 base, the J end lost 0 bases, and 16 bases lay between the germline ends. The CDR3 spans 18 residues. The germline CDR1 and CDR2 sequences are MGHRA and YSYEKL. In nucleotides, the CDR3 is TGCGCCAGCAGCCAAGTGGGCCAGTTACGGTATAGCAATCAGCCCCAGCATTTT. Its translation is CASSQVGQLRYSNQPQHF.

This clone occurred a few times. The V gene is TRBV5-5, the J gene TRBJ1-2; D is undetermined. This CDR3 region has 13 residues. Per the germline V gene, CDR1 is SGHKS and CDR2 is YYEKEE (reference sequence). Deletions cut 1 base from V and 2 bases from J, with 6 bases between. The CDR3 reads CASSLTKNYGYTF. The CDR3 DNA follows: TGTGCCAGCAGCTTGACAAAAAACTATGGCTACACCTTC.

J is TRBJ2-3 and V is TRBV2; D may be TRBD1 or TRBD2 (6 bases each). Trimming took off 8 bases at V and 4 bases at J, with 16 bases between the two ends. The CDR3 is made up of 14 amino acids. The germline CDR1 and CDR2 sequences are SNHLY and FYNNEI. The CDR3 nucleotides read TGTGCCAGCGGGGACACGGGGGATGCAGATACGCAGTATTTT. It encodes CASGDTGDADTQYF. The full variable domain, in which reference TRBV2 and TRBJ2-3 provide the parts outside the CDR3, is EPEVTQTPSHQVTQMGQEVILRCVPISNHLYFYWYRQILGQKVEFLVSFYNNEISEKSEIFDDQFSVERPDGSNFTLKIRSTKLEDSAMYFCASGDTGDADTQYFGPGTRLTVL.

This chain joins TRBV20-1 and TRBJ2-7; D call uncertain. CDR3 length: 11 residues. V was trimmed by 1 base and J by 2 bases, leaving 3 bases between them. Per the germline V gene, CDR1 is DFQATT and CDR2 is SNEGSKA (reference sequence). The CDR3 nucleotides are TGCAGTGCTAGAGCTCCCTACGAGCAGTACTTC. Its translation: CSARAPYEQYF.

This clone was seen just once. The V gene is TRBV6-5, the J gene TRBJ2-1; 8 bases map to TRBD2. In germline, CDR1 is MNHEY, CDR2 SVGAGI. Trimming removed 10 bases from V and 7 bases from J; junction bases left unmatched: 12. The CDR3 runs 14 residues. The CDR3 DNA sequence: TGTGCCACCTCAGCGGGGGACGCTTCAAATGAGCAGTTCTTC. This sequence encodes CATSAGDASNEQFF.

The chain employs TRBV6-5 and TRBJ2-5, with D perhaps TRBD2 (5 bases). Per the germline V gene, CDR1 is MNHEY and CDR2 is SVGAGI. Trimming removed 0 bases at V and 5 bases at J, with 10 bases between. CDR3 size: 14 residues. The CDR3 reads CASSYSRGPETQYF. In DNA form, the CDR3 reads TGTGCCAGCAGTTACTCTCGAGGGCCGGAGACCCAGTACTTC.

V gene TRBV4-2 combines with J gene TRBJ2-7; TRBD2 agrees at 9 bases. Germline trimming cut 0 bases from V and 1 base from J; bases unmatched to any gene: 4. CDR1 LGHNA and CDR2 YNFKEQ come from the germline V gene. This CDR3 spans 16 amino acids. As DNA, the CDR3 is TGTGCCAGCAGCCAAGAAGGGAGCGGGGGGTCCTACGAGCAGTACTTC. Translated, it gives CASSQEGSGGSYEQYF.